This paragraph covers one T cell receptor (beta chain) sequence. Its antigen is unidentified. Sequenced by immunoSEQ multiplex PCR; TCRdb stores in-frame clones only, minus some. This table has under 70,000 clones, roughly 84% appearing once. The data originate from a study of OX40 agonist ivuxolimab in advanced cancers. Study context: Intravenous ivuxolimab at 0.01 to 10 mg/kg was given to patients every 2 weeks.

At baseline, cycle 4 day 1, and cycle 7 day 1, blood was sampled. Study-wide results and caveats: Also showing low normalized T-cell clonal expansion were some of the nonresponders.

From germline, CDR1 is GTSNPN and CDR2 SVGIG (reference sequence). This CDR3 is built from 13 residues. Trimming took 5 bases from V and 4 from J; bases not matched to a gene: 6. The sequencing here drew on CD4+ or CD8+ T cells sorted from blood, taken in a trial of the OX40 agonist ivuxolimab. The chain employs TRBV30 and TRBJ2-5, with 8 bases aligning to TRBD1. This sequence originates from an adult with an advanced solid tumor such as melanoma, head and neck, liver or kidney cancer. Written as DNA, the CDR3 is TGTGCCTGGGAGGACAGGGATGGAGAGACCCAGTACTTC. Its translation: CAWEDRDGETQYF.